This T cell receptor beta chain was profiled in a study of regulatory T cells in long-lasting Graves disease. This clonotype was counted at least ten times. TCR beta libraries were built with iRepertoire HTBI primers and Arm-PCR of CDR3 regions. Via MiXCR, TCRdb re-called the multiplex PCR reads, giving one row per CDR3 protein. The sample has roughly 250,000 distinct CDR3 sequences; 18% are singletons. Time point reported: newly diagnosed GD, antithyroid drugs for less than 3 months. Scientists built the TCR library using RNA that was extracted from PBMCs. An endocrinology unit in Xi'an, China, supplied the patients. These data were also reused for a study on T cells in Graves' hyperthyroidism and ophthalmopathy. From that second work: A model built on 13 V-J features separated ophthalmopathy from stable hyperthyroidism.

Specimen: peripheral blood mononuclear cells (PBMCs), collected at new diagnosis, from a patient treated with antithyroid drugs. The source is a woman aged 25-40 years with Graves disease.

The CDR3 here is CASSMVQETQYF. The CDR3 DNA is TGTGCCAGCAGCATGGTGCAAGAGACCCAGTACTTC. J is TRBJ2-5 and V is TRBV7-2; D is uncertain. The germline gives CDR1 SGHTA, CDR2 FQGNSA. This CDR3 is built from 12 residues. V gave up 5 bases and J gave up 2 bases, with 6 bases separating them.